What follows describes a single T cell receptor beta chain. Its antigen is undetermined. CDR1 and CDR2 from the germline V gene are SGDLS and YYNGEE. There are 16 residues in the CDR3. The J segment lost 7 bases and the V segment lost 0 bases, leaving 9 bases of the junction unmatched. Study processing details: ImmunoSEQ junction-only sequences lacked quality scores, so their filtering differed. Produced via immunoSEQ multiplex PCR; TCRdb's table is partial and in-frame only. That table is the source of V, J and clone size, and D and trimming were worked out from the DNA. This table has over 850,000 clones, roughly 74% appearing once. The data belong to a study of shared clonotypes between healthy human individuals. Regarding the study as a whole: The donor pool, a small one, limited the genetic and exposure-history diversity represented. In the sorted subsets, rarefaction showed sequencing was incomplete despite large depth. Sharing across four donors was highest in naive CD4 (around 5%) and lowest in memory CD8 (0.4%).

This rearrangement joins TRBV9 to TRBJ1-4; TRBD1 matches 7 bases. This TCR came from a man aged 18-30 years in good health. Some clones in this sample may be carry-over from other donors' samples. Sequencing input: memory CD4+ T cells from PBMCs. The subset: CD45RA-negative fraction. CDR3 loop: CASSVAPDRVGEKLFF. DNA of the CDR3: TGTGCCAGCAGCGTAGCCCCAGACAGGGTCGGTGAAAAACTGTTTTTT.